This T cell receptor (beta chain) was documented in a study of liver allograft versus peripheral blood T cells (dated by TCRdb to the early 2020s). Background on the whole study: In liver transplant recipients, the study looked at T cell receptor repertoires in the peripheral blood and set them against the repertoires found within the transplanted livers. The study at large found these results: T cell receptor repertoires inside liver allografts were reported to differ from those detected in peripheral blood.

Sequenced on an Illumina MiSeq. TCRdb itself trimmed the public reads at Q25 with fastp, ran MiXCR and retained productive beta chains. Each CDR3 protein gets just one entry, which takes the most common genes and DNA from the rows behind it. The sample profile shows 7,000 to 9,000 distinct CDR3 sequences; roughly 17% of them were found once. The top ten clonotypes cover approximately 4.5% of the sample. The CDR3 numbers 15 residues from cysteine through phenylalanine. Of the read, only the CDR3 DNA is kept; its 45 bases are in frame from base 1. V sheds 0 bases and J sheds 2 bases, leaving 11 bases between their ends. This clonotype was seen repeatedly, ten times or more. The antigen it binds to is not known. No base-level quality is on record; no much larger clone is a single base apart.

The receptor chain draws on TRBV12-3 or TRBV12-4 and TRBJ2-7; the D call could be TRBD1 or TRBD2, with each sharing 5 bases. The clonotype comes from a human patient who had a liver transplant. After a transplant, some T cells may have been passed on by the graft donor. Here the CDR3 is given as CASSLAGTETYEQYF. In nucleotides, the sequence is TGTGCCAGCAGTTTAGCTGGGACGGAGACCTACGAGCAGTACTTC.